The present T cell receptor (beta chain) was sequenced within a study of cytotoxic CD8 clonotypes in ibrutinib-treated CLL. V shed 2 bases, J shed 4 bases, and the junction held 10 bases outside the gene matches. The germline CDR1 and CDR2 sequences are PRHDT and FYEKMQ (reference sequence). The CDR3 has 16 residues. Profiling relied on immunoSEQ multiplex PCR, and the TCRdb table lists in-frame clones only, not all of them. The sample contains some 98,000 clones, around four fifths of which appear only once. V and J are TRBV13 and TRBJ2-7; 8 nucleotides agree with TRBD2. The clonotype comes from a human donor with chronic lymphocytic leukemia. The sample in question was PBMCs, obtained after 12 months of ibrutinib treatment. The CDR3 region is CASSLPGLERRYEQYF. As DNA, the CDR3 is TGTGCCAGCAGCTTACCGGGACTAGAGCGTCGGTACGAGCAGTACTTC.